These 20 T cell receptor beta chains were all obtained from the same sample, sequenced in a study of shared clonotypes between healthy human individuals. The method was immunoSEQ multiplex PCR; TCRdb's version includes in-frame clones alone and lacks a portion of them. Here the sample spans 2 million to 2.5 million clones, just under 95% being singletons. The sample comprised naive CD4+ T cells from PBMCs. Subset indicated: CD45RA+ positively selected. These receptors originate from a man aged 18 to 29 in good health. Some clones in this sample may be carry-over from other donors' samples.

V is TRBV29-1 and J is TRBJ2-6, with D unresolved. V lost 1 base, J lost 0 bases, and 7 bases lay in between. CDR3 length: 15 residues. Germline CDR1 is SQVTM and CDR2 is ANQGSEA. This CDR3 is CSVEVVSSGANVLTF. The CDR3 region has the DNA TGCAGCGTTGAAGTGGTGAGCTCTGGGGCCAACGTCCTGACTTTC.

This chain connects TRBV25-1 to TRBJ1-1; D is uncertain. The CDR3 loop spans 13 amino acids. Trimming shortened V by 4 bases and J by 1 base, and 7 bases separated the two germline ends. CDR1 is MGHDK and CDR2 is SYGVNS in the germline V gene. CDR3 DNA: TGTGCCAGCAGTGGGCTGGCGAACACTGAAGCTTTCTTT. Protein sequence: CASSGLANTEAFF.

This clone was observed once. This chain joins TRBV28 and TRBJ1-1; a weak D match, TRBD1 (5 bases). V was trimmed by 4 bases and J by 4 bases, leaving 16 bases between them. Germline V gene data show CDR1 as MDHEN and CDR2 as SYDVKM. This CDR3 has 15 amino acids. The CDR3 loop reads CASSYYRDLRTEAFF. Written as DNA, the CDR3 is TGTGCCAGCAGTTACTATAGGGACCTTCGCACTGAAGCTTTCTTT.

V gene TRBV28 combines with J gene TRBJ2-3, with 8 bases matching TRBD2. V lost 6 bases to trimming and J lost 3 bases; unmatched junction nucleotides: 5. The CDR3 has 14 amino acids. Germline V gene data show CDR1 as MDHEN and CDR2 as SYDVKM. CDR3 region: CASRPAGATDTQYF. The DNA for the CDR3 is TGTGCCAGCAGGCCAGCGGGAGCAACAGATACGCAGTATTTT.

Written as DNA, the CDR3 is TGTGCCAGCAGCGGGACAGGGGCGACCCAAGAGACCCAGTACTTC. This sequence encodes CASSGTGATQETQYF. The V call is TRBV2, the J call TRBJ2-5, with TRBD1 matching 10 bases. In germline, CDR1 is SNHLY, CDR2 FYNNEI. The CDR3 contains 15 residues. V lost 6 bases, J lost 1 base, and 5 bases stayed unmatched.

The CDR3 protein is CASSYGQTYSNQPQHF. The CDR3, as DNA: TGTGCCAGCAGTTACGGACAGACGTATAGCAATCAGCCCCAGCATTTT. The gene calls are TRBV6-8 and TRBJ1-5; a weak D match, TRBD1 (6 bases). Trimming took 2 bases from V and 0 from J, leaving 11 bases between them. The CDR3 runs to 16 residues. CDR1 is MNHGY, CDR2 SAAAGT, per germline.

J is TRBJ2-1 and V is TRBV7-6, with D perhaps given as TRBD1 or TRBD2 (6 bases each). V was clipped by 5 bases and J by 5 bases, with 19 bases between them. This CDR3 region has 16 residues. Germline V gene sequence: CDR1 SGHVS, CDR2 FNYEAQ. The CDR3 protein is CASSQGTTGGNNEQFF. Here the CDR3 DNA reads TGTGCCAGCAGCCAAGGGACGACCGGGGGCAACAATGAGCAGTTCTTC.

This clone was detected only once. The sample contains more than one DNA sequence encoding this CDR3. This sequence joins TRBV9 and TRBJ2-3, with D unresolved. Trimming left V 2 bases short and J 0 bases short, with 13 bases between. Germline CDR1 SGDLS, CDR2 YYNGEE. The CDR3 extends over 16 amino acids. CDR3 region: CASSVGVADSTDTQYF. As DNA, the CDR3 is TGTGCCAGCAGCGTCGGTGTTGCGGACAGCACAGATACGCAGTATTTT.

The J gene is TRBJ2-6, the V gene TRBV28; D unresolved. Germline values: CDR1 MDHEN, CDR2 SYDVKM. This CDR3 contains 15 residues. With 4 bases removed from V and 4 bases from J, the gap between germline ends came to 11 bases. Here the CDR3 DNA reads TGTGCCAGCAGTTCACCCCCCGACGGGGCCAACGTCCTGACTTTC. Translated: CASSSPPDGANVLTF.

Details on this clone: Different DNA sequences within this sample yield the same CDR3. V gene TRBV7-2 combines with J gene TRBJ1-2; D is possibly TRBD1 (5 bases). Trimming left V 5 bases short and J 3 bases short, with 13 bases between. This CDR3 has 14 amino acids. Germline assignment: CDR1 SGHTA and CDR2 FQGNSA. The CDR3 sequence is CASSLGPGDYGYTF. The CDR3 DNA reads TGTGCCAGCAGCCTCGGACCGGGGGACTATGGCTACACCTTC.

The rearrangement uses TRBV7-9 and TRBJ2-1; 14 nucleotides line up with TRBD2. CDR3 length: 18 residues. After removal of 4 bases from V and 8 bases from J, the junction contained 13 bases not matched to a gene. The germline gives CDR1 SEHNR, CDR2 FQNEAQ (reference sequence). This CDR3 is CASSSPRGTSGSIDEQFF. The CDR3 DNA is TGTGCCAGCAGCTCCCCTCGAGGGACTAGCGGGAGTATCGATGAGCAGTTCTTC.

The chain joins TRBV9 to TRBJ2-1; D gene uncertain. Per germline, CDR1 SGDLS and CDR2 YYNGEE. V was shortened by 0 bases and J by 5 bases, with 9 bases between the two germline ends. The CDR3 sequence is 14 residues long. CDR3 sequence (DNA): TGTGCCAGCAGCGTAGGGACCCGTCACAATGAGCAGTTCTTC. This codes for CASSVGTRHNEQFF.

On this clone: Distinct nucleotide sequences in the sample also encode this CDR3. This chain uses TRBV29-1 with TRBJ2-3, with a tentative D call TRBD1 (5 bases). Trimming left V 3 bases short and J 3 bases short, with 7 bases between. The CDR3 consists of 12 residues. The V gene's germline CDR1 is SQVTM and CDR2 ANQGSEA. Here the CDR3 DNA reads TGCAGCGTTGATCAGGGAACAGATACGCAGTATTTT. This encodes CSVDQGTDTQYF.

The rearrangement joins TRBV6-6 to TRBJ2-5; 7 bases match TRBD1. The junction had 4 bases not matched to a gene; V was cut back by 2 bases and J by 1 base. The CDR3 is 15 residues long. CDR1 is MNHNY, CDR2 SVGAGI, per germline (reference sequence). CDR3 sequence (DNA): TGTGCCAGCAGTTACGGGGACAGAACCCAAGAGACCCAGTACTTC. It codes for CASSYGDRTQETQYF.

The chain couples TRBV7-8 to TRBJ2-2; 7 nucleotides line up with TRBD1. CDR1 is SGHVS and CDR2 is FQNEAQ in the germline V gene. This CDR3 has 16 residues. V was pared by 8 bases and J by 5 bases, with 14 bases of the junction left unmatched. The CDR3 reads CASFWTGVMVTGELFF. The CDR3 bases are TGTGCCAGCTTCTGGACAGGTGTCATGGTTACCGGGGAGCTGTTTTTT.

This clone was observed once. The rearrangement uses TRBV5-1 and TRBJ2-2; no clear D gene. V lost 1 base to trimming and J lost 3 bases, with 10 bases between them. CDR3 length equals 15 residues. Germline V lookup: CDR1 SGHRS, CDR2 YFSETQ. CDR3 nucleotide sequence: TGCGCCAGCAGCTTGAACCTTTTTGACACCGGGGAGCTGTTTTTT. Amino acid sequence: CASSLNLFDTGELFF.

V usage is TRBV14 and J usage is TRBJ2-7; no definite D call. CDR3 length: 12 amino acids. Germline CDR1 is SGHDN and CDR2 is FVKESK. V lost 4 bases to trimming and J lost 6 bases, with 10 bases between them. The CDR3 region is CASSPRPGEQYF. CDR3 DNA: TGTGCCAGCAGCCCGCGACCAGGCGAGCAGTACTTC.

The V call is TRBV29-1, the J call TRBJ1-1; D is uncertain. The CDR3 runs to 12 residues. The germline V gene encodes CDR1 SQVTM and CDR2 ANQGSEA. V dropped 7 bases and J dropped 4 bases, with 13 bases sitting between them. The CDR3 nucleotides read TGCAGCGGGATAACGTGGACCACTGAAGCTTTCTTT. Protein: CSGITWTTEAFF.

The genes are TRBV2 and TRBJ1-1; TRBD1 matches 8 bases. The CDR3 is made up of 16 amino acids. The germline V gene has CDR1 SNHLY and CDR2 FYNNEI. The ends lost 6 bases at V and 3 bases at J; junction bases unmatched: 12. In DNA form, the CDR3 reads TGTGCCAGCAGCGCGGACAGGGCTTGGGGGGACACTGAAGCTTTCTTT. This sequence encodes CASSADRAWGDTEAFF.

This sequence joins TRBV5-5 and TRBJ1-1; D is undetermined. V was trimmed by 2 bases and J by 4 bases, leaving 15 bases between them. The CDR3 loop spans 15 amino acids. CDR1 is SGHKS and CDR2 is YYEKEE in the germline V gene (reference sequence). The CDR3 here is CASSFLLHGGTEAFF. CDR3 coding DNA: TGTGCCAGCAGCTTTTTGCTACACGGTGGCACTGAAGCTTTCTTT.